This T cell receptor (beta chain) originates from a study of blood T cell repertoires in COVID-19. At the level of the study: Donors in the United States, Italy and Spain gave samples during acute or convalescent COVID-19. Sample material is recorded as cDNA or gDNA derived from T cells, B-cell-depleted T cells, or PBMCs.

Under the authors' procedure: Amplification of reference gene primers provided the estimated nucleated cell counts. Data came from immunoSEQ multiplex PCR; TCRdb stores just in-frame clones and leaves some out. D and trimming were read from the DNA, whereas the V and J calls and clone size are those reported in that table. The sample consists of some 30,000 clones, roughly 84% of them appearing once. Per the germline V gene, CDR1 is SGHRS and CDR2 is YFSETQ. The V and J ends lost 2 bases and 4 bases, in that order; junction bases with no gene match: 5. The CDR3 has 15 residues. The rearrangement uses TRBV5-1 and TRBJ2-1; 8 bases line up with TRBD2. This sequence was found in a human donor in a cohort sampled during active COVID-19. What was sequenced was peripheral blood. As DNA, the CDR3 is TGCGCCAGCAGCTTAACTAGCGGCGGATACAATGAGCAGTTCTTC. Protein product: CASSLTSGGYNEQFF.